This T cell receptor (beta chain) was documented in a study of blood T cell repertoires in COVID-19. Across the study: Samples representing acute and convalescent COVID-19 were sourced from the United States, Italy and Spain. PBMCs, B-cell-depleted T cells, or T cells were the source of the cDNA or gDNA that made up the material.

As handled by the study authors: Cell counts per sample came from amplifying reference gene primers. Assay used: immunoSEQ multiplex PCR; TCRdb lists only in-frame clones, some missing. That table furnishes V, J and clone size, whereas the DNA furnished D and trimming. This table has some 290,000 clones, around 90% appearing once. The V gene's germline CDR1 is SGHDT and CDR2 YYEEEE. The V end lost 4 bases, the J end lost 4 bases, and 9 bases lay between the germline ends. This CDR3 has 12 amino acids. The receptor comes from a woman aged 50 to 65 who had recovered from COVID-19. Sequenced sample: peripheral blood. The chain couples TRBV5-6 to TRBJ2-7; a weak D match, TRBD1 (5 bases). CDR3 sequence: CASSTGPYEQYF. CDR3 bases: TGTGCCAGCAGCACAGGACCGTACGAGCAGTACTTC.